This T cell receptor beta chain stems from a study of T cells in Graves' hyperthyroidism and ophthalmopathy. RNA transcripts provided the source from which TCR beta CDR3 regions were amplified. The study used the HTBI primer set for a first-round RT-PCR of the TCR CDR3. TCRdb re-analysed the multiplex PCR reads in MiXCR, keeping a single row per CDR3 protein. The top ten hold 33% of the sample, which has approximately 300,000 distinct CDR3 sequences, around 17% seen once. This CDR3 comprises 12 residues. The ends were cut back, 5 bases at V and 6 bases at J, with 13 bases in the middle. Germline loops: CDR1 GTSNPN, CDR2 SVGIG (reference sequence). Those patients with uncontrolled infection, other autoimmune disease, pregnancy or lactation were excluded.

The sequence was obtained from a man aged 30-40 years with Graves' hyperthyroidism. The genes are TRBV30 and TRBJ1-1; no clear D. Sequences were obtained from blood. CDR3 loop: CAWERLRAEAFF. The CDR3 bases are TGTGCCTGGGAACGGTTGAGGGCTGAAGCTTTCTTT.